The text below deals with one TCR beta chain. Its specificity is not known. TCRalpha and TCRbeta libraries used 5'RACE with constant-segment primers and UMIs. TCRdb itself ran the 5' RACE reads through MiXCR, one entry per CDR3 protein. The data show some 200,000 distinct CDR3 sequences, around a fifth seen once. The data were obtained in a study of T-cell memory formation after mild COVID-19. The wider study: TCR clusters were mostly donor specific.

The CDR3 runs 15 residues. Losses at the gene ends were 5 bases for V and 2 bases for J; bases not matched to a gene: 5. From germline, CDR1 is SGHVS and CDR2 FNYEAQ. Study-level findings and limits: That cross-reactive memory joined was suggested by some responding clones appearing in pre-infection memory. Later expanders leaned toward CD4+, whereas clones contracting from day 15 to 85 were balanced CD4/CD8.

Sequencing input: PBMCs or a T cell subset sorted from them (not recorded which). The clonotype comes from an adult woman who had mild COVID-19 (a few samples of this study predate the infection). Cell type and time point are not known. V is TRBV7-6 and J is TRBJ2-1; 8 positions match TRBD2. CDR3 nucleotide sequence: TGTGCCAGCAGCGAGGAGCGGGGGCCCTACAATGAGCAGTTCTTC. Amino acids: CASSEERGPYNEQFF.